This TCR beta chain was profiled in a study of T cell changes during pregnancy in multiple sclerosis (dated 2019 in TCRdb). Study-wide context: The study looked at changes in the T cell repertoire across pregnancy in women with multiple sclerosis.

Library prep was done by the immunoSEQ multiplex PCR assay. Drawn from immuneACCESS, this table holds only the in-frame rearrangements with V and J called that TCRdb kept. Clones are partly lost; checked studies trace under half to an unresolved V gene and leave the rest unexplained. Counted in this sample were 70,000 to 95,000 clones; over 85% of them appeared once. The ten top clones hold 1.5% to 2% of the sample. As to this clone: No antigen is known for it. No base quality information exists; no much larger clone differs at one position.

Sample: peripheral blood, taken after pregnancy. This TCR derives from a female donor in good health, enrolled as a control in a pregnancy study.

CDR3 reads: CASSYTGLRRYGYTF. The sequenced DNA is TGTGCCAGCAGTTATACGGGACTCCGGAGGTATGGCTACACCTTC. This chain is built from TRBV27 and TRBJ1-2; TRBD1 is possibly the D segment (5 matching bases). V was cut back by 4 bases and J by 5 bases, leaving a gap of 17 bases between them. According to the germline V gene (reference sequence), CDR1 reads MNHEY and CDR2 reads SMNVEV. The CDR3 has 15 amino acids, counting the end cysteine and phenylalanine. The read is trimmed to its CDR3 DNA, 45 bases read in frame from base 1.